This T cell receptor (beta chain) came from a study of T cell changes during pregnancy in multiple sclerosis. CDR1 MDHEN and CDR2 SYDVKM come from the germline V gene. The ends were cut back, 6 bases at V and 5 bases at J, with 29 bases in the middle. The CDR3 extends over 19 amino acids. The assay was immunoSEQ multiplex PCR, and TCRdb's table has in-frame clones only and misses some. The data contain 40,000 to 55,000 clones, 85% to 95% of them singletons. The table lists this clone with a count of one. Sequences were obtained from peripheral blood. The receptor's source is a female donor with multiple sclerosis, enrolled in a pregnancy study. The chain recombines TRBV28 with TRBJ1-5, with D possibly matching TRBD1 (6 bases). CDR3 bases: TGTGCCAGCAGGTGGAAACGTGAGGACAGTCCATGGATTGATCAGCCCCAGCATTTT. Its protein product is CASRWKREDSPWIDQPQHF.